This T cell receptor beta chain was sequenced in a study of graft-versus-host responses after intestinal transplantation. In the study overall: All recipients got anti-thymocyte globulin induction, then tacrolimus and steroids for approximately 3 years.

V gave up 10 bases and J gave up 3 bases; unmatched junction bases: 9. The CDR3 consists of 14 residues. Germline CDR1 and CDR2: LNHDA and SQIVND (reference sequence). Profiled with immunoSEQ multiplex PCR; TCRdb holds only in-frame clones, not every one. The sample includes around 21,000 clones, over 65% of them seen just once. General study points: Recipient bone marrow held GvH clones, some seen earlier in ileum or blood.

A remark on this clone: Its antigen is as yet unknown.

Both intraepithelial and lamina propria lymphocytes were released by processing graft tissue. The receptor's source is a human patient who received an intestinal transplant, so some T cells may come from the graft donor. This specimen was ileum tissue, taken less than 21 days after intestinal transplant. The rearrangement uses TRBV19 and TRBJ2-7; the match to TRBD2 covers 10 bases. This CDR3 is CATGYSGGLYEQYF. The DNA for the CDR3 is TGTGCCACCGGATATAGCGGGGGGCTCTACGAGCAGTACTTC.